These 15 T cell receptor beta chains share one sample of origin, sequenced in a study of CD8 T cells in ankylosing spondylitis. TCRdb reprocessed the 5' RACE reads with MiXCR, giving one entry per CDR3 protein. The sample has about 100,000 distinct CDR3 sequences; about 24% are singletons. Sequencing used synovial fluid, either unsorted or a sorted T cell fraction (not recorded which). These receptors were collected from a male donor with ankylosing spondylitis.

J is TRBJ1-5 and V is TRBV20-1; unclear D gene. Between the trimmed V and J ends, which lost 3 bases and 8 bases, there was a span of 17 bases. The CDR3 loop spans 14 amino acids. Per germline, CDR1 DFQATT and CDR2 SNEGSKA (reference sequence). The CDR3 loop is CSASLDTAGKPQHF. The CDR3 DNA sequence: TGCAGTGCTAGCCTAGACACGGCGGGGAAGCCCCAGCATTTT.

This clonotype has just a few counts. The rearrangement joins TRBV7-8 to TRBJ1-2; D is perhaps TRBD1 (6 bases). The CDR3 has 14 residues. Looked up from germline, CDR1 is SGHVS and CDR2 is FQNEAQ. Trimming removed 1 base from V and 8 bases from J, with 14 bases in between. CDR3 protein: CASSLDEQGRGYTF. The CDR3 coding sequence is TGTGCCAGCAGCTTAGATGAACAGGGTAGGGGCTACACCTTC.

This clonotype was observed many times. The chain is built from TRBV12-3 or TRBV12-4 and TRBJ2-1; D remains unclear. The CDR3 spans 11 residues. V was clipped by 5 bases and J by 8 bases, with 7 bases between them. The CDR3 is CASSTYHEQFF. CDR3 bases: TGTGCCAGCAGTACTTACCATGAGCAGTTCTTC.

V and J are TRBV11-3 and TRBJ2-3; D ambiguous. Between the trimmed V and J ends, which lost 7 bases and 3 bases, there was a span of 11 bases. Germline loops: CDR1 SGHNT, CDR2 YENEEA. The CDR3 has 13 amino acids. The CDR3 is CASTRARTDTQYF. The CDR3, as DNA: TGTGCCAGCACACGGGCTAGGACAGATACGCAGTATTTT. Drawing the rest from reference TRBV11-3 and TRBJ2-3, the complete variable domain is EAGVVQSPRYKIIEKKQPVAFWCNPISGHNTLYWYLQNLGQGPELLIRYENEEAVDDSQLPKDRFSAERLKGVDSTLKIQPAELGDSAVYLCASTRARTDTQYFGPGTRLTVL.

The V call is TRBV27, the J call TRBJ2-1; the match to TRBD2 covers 10 bases. Germline V lookup: CDR1 MNHEY, CDR2 SMNVEV (reference sequence). The CDR3 runs to 16 residues. V lost 5 bases and J lost 6; bases outside the gene matches: 10. The CDR3 sequence: CASSPLASGRANEQFF. CDR3 nucleotide sequence: TGTGCCAGCAGTCCTCTCGCGAGCGGGAGGGCCAATGAGCAGTTCTTC.

The chain links TRBV5-1 to TRBJ2-1; D gene uncertain. Germline V CDR1 and CDR2: SGHRS, YFSETQ. The germline V and J ends were trimmed by 0 bases and 6 bases, with 10 bases remaining between them. The length of the CDR3 is 14 residues. This CDR3 is CASSLGVVSNEQFF. In nucleotides, the CDR3 is TGCGCCAGCAGCTTGGGTGTAGTTAGCAATGAGCAGTTCTTC.

The sample holds one count of this clonotype. The J gene is TRBJ2-5, the V gene TRBV12-3 or TRBV12-4; TRBD1 or TRBD2 may be the D gene (5 bases each). The CDR3 consists of 14 residues. V lost 8 bases and J lost 5, with 18 bases in between. The DNA for the CDR3 is TGTGCCAGCCTGCTGGGACCTCCGGGGGAGACCCAGTACTTC. Translating gives CASLLGPPGETQYF.

This chain joins TRBV5-1 and TRBJ2-1; 12 bases agree with TRBD2. The CDR3 is made up of 16 amino acids. The germline V gene has CDR1 SGHRS and CDR2 YFSETQ. Trimming cost V 2 bases and J 5 bases; bases outside gene matches: 5. The CDR3 sequence is CASSFLLAGGHNEQFF. The CDR3 DNA reads TGCGCCAGCAGCTTTCTACTAGCGGGAGGCCACAATGAGCAGTTCTTC.

This clonotype was counted between two and nine times. V usage is TRBV6-2 or TRBV6-3 and J usage is TRBJ2-4, with TRBD2 matching 8 bases. The CDR3 consists of 20 residues. The V segment lost 0 bases and the J segment 0 bases; nucleotides outside the gene matches: 13. CDR1 and CDR2 from the germline V gene are MNHEY and SVGEGT. This chain's CDR3 is CASSYSSPSGYSLAKNIQYF. The CDR3 nucleotides read TGTGCCAGCAGTTACTCGAGTCCTAGCGGGTATTCTTTAGCCAAAAACATTCAGTACTTC.

V and J are TRBV5-1 and TRBJ2-3; D remains unclear. There are 14 residues in the CDR3. CDR1 is SGHRS, CDR2 YFSETQ, per germline. V lost 0 bases and J 2 bases, leaving 7 bases between the germline ends. The CDR3 DNA sequence: TGCGCCAGCAGCTTGGGAGACACCACAGATACGCAGTATTTT. It codes for CASSLGDTTDTQYF.

The J gene is TRBJ1-1, the V gene TRBV7-8; D gene uncertain. Germline CDR1 reads SGHVS; CDR2 reads FQNEAQ. The CDR3 runs to 14 residues. V shed 5 bases and J shed 3 bases, with 13 bases lying between them. In nucleotides, the CDR3 is TGTGCCAGCAGCCCCGACTACCCGTACACTGAAGCTTTCTTT. Translating gives CASSPDYPYTEAFF.

The chain joins TRBV6-1 to TRBJ2-7; D might be TRBD2 (6 bases). Germline V gives CDR1 MNHNS, CDR2 SASEGT. The ends were cut back, 3 bases at V and 5 bases at J, with 17 bases in the middle. CDR3 length equals 15 residues. CDR3 bases: TGTGCCAGCAGTGAGGGGACGGGAGTAATCAACGAGCAGTACTTC. Translated: CASSEGTGVINEQYF.

This clonotype was observed at least ten times. The V call is TRBV7-9, the J call TRBJ2-3; TRBD2 aligns across 9 bases. Germline V lookup: CDR1 SEHNR, CDR2 FQNEAQ (reference sequence). The CDR3 contains 15 residues. The V segment lost 3 bases and the J segment 8 bases; nucleotides outside the gene matches: 9. CDR3 loop: CASSFEAGGRSTQYF. The CDR3 region has the DNA TGTGCCAGCAGCTTCGAGGCGGGAGGGAGAAGTACGCAGTATTTT. Full variable domain (rest looked up from reference TRBV7-9 and TRBJ2-3): DTGVSQNPRHKITKRGQNVTFRCDPISEHNRLYWYRQTLGQGPEFLTYFQNEAQLEKSRLLSDRFSAERPKGSFSTLEIQRTEQGDSAMYLCASSFEAGGRSTQYFGPGTRLTVL.

This clonotype appeared many times. The chain employs TRBV20-1 and TRBJ2-5; 7 bases are shared with TRBD2. The CDR3 spans 12 residues. Germline values: CDR1 DFQATT, CDR2 SNEGSKA (reference sequence). V trimming: 6 bases; J trimming: 1 base; junction bases outside the gene matches: 2. This chain's CDR3 is CSASGAQETQYF. In nucleotides, the CDR3 is TGCAGTGCCAGCGGGGCCCAAGAGACCCAGTACTTC.

This chain connects TRBV2 to TRBJ1-1; D unclear. The CDR3 runs 10 residues. V dropped 4 bases and J dropped 11 bases, with 8 bases sitting between them. The germline CDR1 and CDR2 sequences are SNHLY and FYNNEI. The CDR3 loop is CASSVRWAFF. For the CDR3, the DNA is TGTGCCAGCAGTGTTAGGTGGGCTTTCTTT.